The present entry profiles one T cell receptor beta chain with its context. Its antigen remains unidentified. The germline CDR1 and CDR2 sequences are MDHEN and SYDVKM. V gave up 10 bases and J gave up 5 bases; unmatched junction bases: 22. CDR3 length: 18 amino acids. This entry is derived from a study of radiation and T cells in renal cell carcinoma. As for the study in general: Nephrectomy followed 15 Gy stereotactic body radiation by 4 weeks.

Study-wide findings and caveats: Baseline intratumoral clonotype presence is unknown without pretreatment biopsies.

Time point noted: baseline pretreatment blood. The treatment was: 15 Gy SBRT to primary tumor, nephrectomy 4 weeks later. Data came from immunoSEQ multiplex PCR; TCRdb stores just in-frame clones and leaves some out. The data contain about 140,000 clones, roughly 85% of them singletons. The V and J genes are TRBV28 and TRBJ2-7; TRBD2 aligns across 11 bases. The input for sequencing was blood, taken from a patient whose treatment included radiotherapy and nephrectomy. This TCR derives from a woman aged 45-65 years with renal cell carcinoma. CDR3 DNA: TGTGCCACACAGGACAGGGTCGATGTAGCGGGAGGGTTTAACGAGCAGTACTTC. Translating it yields CATQDRVDVAGGFNEQYF. Looking up the rest from reference TRBV28 and TRBJ2-7 gives the full variable domain: DVKVTQSSRYLVKRTGEKVFLECVQDMDHENMFWYRQDPGLGLRLIYFSYDVKMKEKGDIPEGYSVSREKKERFSLILESASTNQTSMYLCATQDRVDVAGGFNEQYFGPGTRLTVT.